Listed here are 20 T cell receptor beta chains from one sample, sequenced in a study of shared clonotypes between healthy human individuals. Naive CD8 cells lacked CD45RO, underwent positive selection for CCR7 and left out terminally differentiated effector memory CD45RA+ cells. Clones were read by immunoSEQ multiplex PCR, and TCRdb kept only the in-frame ones, dropping some. The table records about 1,900,000 clones, roughly 94% of them present only once. Material for sequencing was naive CD8+ T cells sorted from blood. These receptors all stem from a man aged 18 to 29 in good health.

In regard to this clone: Different DNA sequences within this sample yield the same CDR3. This sequence joins TRBV5-4 and TRBJ2-2; 10 bases line up with TRBD2. Germline values: CDR1 SGHNT, CDR2 YYREEE (reference sequence). With V trimmed by 3 bases and J by 1 base, 3 bases remained unmatched. The CDR3 has 16 amino acids. Here the CDR3 reads CASSSLAGGNTGELFF. The CDR3 DNA reads as TGTGCCAGCAGCTCCTTAGCGGGAGGGAACACCGGGGAGCTGTTTTTT.

The chain carries TRBV18 and TRBJ1-6; no clear D. CDR1 KGHSH and CDR2 LQKENI come from the germline V gene. There are 13 residues in the CDR3. The V end was cut by 4 bases, the J end by 6 bases, with 7 bases between. The CDR3 bases are TGTGCCAGCTCACAAGACCCTAATTCACCCCTCCACTTT. Amino acid sequence: CASSQDPNSPLHF.

The chain recombines TRBV13 with TRBJ2-1; TRBD2 might be the D (5 bases). The germline V gene has CDR1 PRHDT and CDR2 FYEKMQ (reference sequence). CDR3 length: 15 residues. V lost 0 bases and J lost 8, with 14 bases in between. The chain's CDR3 is CASSLGSPPGDEQFF. Written as DNA, the CDR3 is TGTGCCAGCAGCTTAGGCTCTCCACCCGGGGATGAGCAGTTCTTC.

A word on this clone: The sample holds other DNA sequences that translate to the same CDR3. The V gene is TRBV28, the J gene TRBJ2-7; D uncertain. V shed 3 bases and J shed 2 bases, with 5 bases lying between them. CDR1 is MDHEN and CDR2 is SYDVKM in the germline V gene. The CDR3 has 12 amino acids. Here the CDR3 DNA reads TGTGCCAGCAGTTTCCGCGCCTACGAGCAGTACTTC. It specifies CASSFRAYEQYF.

The chain carries TRBV18 and TRBJ2-3; 8 bases match TRBD1. The CDR3 contains 16 residues. The germline V gene has CDR1 KGHSH and CDR2 LQKENI. The J segment lost 2 bases and the V segment lost 0 bases, leaving 4 bases of the junction unmatched. CDR3 residues: CASSPPTGVNTDTQYF. DNA of the CDR3: TGTGCCAGCTCACCACCGACAGGGGTTAACACAGATACGCAGTATTTT.

The rearrangement joins TRBV2 to TRBJ2-7, with 8 bases lining up with TRBD1. The CDR3 totals 14 residues. Germline-derived CDR1 and CDR2 are SNHLY and FYNNEI. Unmatched junction bases numbered 6, after V lost 5 bases and J lost 3 bases. CDR3 in amino acids: CASSTDRGGYEQYF. The CDR3 bases are TGTGCCAGCAGTACCGACAGGGGTGGCTACGAGCAGTACTTC.

The rearrangement joins TRBV11-3 to TRBJ2-5; D unresolved. Germline V CDR1 and CDR2: SGHNT, YENEEA. This CDR3 contains 15 residues. The ends were cut back, 0 bases at V and 4 bases at J, with 12 bases in the middle. Here the CDR3 reads CASSLEDKEGETQYF. The CDR3 DNA is TGTGCCAGCAGCTTAGAAGATAAGGAAGGAGAGACCCAGTACTTC.

The J gene is TRBJ1-6, the V gene TRBV19; 7 bases fit TRBD1. V trimming: 5 bases; J trimming: 8 bases; junction bases outside the gene matches: 9. Germline CDR1 and CDR2: LNHDA and SQIVND (reference sequence). CDR3 length: 15 amino acids. This CDR3 reads CASSPGTASHSPLHF. CDR3 nucleotides: TGTGCCAGTAGTCCCGGGACAGCGTCTCATTCACCCCTCCACTTT.

The chain employs TRBV12-5 and TRBJ2-3, with a possible D match to TRBD1 (6 bases). Germline loops: CDR1 LGHNT, CDR2 FRNRAP. The CDR3 sequence is 15 residues long. Between the trimmed V and J ends, which lost 6 bases and 5 bases, there was a span of 18 bases. The CDR3 region is CASGKTGSLGDTQYF. The CDR3 coding sequence is TGTGCTAGTGGAAAAACAGGGTCGTTGGGAGATACGCAGTATTTT.

The genes are TRBV2 and TRBJ1-1, with 8 bases fitting TRBD1. The V and J ends lost 7 bases and 4 bases, in that order; junction bases with no gene match: 8. Germline lookup yields CDR1 SNHLY and CDR2 FYNNEI. The CDR3 consists of 14 residues. CDR3 DNA sequence: TGTGCCAGCAACTTCGACAGGGGTGGCACTGAAGCTTTCTTT. This translates into CASNFDRGGTEAFF. The full variable domain, rest sourced from reference TRBV2 and TRBJ1-1, is EPEVTQTPSHQVTQMGQEVILRCVPISNHLYFYWYRQILGQKVEFLVSFYNNEISEKSEIFDDQFSVERPDGSNFTLKIRSTKLEDSAMYFCASNFDRGGTEAFFGQGTRLTVV.

The rearrangement joins TRBV6-6 to TRBJ2-2; the D is unclear. The CDR3 consists of 13 residues. The V end was cut by 7 bases, the J end by 0 bases, with 6 bases between. CDR1 is MNHNY, CDR2 SVGAGI, per germline (reference sequence). The CDR3 DNA sequence: TGTGCCAGCATCGCAACGAACACCGGGGAGCTGTTTTTT. This gives the protein CASIATNTGELFF.

With respect to this clone: The same CDR3 also results from other DNA sequences found in this sample. V gene TRBV4-3 combines with J gene TRBJ2-7; D call uncertain. CDR1 is LGHNA, CDR2 YSLEER, per germline. V lost 0 bases to trimming and J lost 6 bases, with 9 bases between them. This CDR3 is built from 13 residues. CDR3 sequence (DNA): TGCGCCAGCAGCCAAGATCTCCCAAGCGAGCAGTACTTC. It encodes CASSQDLPSEQYF.

J is TRBJ1-2 and V is TRBV7-9; D call uncertain. Looked up from germline, CDR1 is SEHNR and CDR2 is FQNEAQ (reference sequence). There are 12 residues in the CDR3. Trimming removed 1 base at V and 7 bases at J, with 7 bases between. CDR3 in amino acids: CASSLDSGGYTF. CDR3 sequence (DNA): TGTGCCAGCAGCTTAGATTCGGGTGGCTACACCTTC.

V and J are TRBV19 and TRBJ1-2; D unclear. V shed 2 bases and J shed 3 bases, with 10 bases lying between them. From germline, CDR1 is LNHDA and CDR2 SQIVND (reference sequence). CDR3 size: 14 residues. The CDR3 bases are TGTGCCAGTAGTATAAGGGCCCTCTACTATGGCTACACCTTC. This sequence encodes CASSIRALYYGYTF. The variable domain in full, with the rest retrieved from reference TRBV19 and TRBJ1-2, is DGGITQSPKYLFRKEGQNVTLSCEQNLNHDAMYWYRQDPGQGLRLIYYSQIVNDFQKGDIAEGYSVSREKKESFPLTVTSAQKNPTAFYLCASSIRALYYGYTFGSGTRLTVV.

The chain joins TRBV11-2 to TRBJ2-5; 8 nucleotides agree with TRBD2. CDR1 and CDR2 from the germline V gene are SGHAT and FQNNGV. CDR3 size: 17 residues. V lost 2 bases, J lost 4 bases, and 12 bases stayed unmatched. In DNA, the CDR3 is TGTGCCAGCAGCTTAAATGGCGGACGGGAGGGCACAGAGACCCAGTACTTC. Protein product: CASSLNGGREGTETQYF.

The V gene is TRBV21-1, the J gene TRBJ1-4; no check of the table's D call, TRBD1, against the DNA was made. TRBV21-1 is designated a pseudogene. The CDR3 covers 16 residues. CDR3 in amino acids: CASSKDGTVINEKLFF. The CDR3 bases are TGTGCCAGCAGCAAAGACGGGACAGTTATTAATGAAAAACTGTTTTTT.

The J gene is TRBJ2-1, the V gene TRBV30; D not resolved. CDR3 length equals 13 residues. The germline V gene has CDR1 GTSNPN and CDR2 SVGIG (reference sequence). Trimming left V 0 bases short and J 9 bases short, with 12 bases between. The chain's CDR3 is CAWSVEAAVEQFF. DNA for the CDR3: TGTGCCTGGAGTGTAGAGGCAGCCGTTGAGCAGTTCTTC.

This clone was observed a single time. V and J are TRBV5-1 and TRBJ2-7; 7 positions match TRBD1. Germline values: CDR1 SGHRS, CDR2 YFSETQ. J gave up 3 bases and V 1 base, and 1 base lay outside the gene matches. This CDR3 contains 13 residues. The CDR3, as DNA: TGCGCCAGCAGCTTGCAGGGGGACTACGAGCAGTACTTC. This encodes CASSLQGDYEQYF.

V gene TRBV7-9 combines with J gene TRBJ1-1, with a weak D call TRBD1 (5 bases). Looked up from germline, CDR1 is SEHNR and CDR2 is FQNEAQ (reference sequence). V lost 7 bases, J lost 1 base, and 10 bases lay in between. CDR3 length: 13 amino acids. The CDR3 reads CASIRGWNTEAFF. The CDR3 nucleotides read TGTGCCAGCATCCGGGGCTGGAACACTGAAGCTTTCTTT.

The V and J genes are TRBV7-6 and TRBJ1-3; no definite D call. The germline CDR1 and CDR2 sequences are SGHVS and FNYEAQ. V lost 5 bases, J lost 4 bases, and 12 bases lay in between. This CDR3 is 14 amino acids long. CDR3 nucleotide sequence: TGTGCCAGCAGCCCCGGTGCGGCAGGAAACACCATATATTTT. Its translation: CASSPGAAGNTIYF.